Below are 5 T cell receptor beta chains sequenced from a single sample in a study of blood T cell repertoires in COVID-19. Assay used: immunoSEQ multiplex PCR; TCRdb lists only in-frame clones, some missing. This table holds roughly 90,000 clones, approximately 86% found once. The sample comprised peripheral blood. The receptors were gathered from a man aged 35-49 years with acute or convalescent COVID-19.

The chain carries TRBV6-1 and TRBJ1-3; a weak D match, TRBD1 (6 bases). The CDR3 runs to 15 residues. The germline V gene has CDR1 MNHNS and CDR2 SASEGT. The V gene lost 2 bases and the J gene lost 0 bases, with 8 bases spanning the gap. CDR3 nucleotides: TGTGCCAGCAGTGAACAGGGGACCTCTGGAAACACCATATATTTT. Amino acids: CASSEQGTSGNTIYF.

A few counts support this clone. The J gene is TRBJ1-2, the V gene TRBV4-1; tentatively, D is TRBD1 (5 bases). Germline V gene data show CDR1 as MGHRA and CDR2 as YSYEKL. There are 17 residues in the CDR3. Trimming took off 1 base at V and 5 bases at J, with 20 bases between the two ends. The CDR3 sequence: CASSQGVEGIGFYGYTF. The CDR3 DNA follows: TGCGCCAGCAGCCAAGGAGTGGAGGGGATCGGATTTTATGGCTACACCTTC.

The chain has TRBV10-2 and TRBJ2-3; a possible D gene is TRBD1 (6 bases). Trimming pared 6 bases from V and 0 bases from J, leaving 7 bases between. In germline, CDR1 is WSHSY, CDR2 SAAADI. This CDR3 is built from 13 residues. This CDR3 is CASRDSSTDTQYF. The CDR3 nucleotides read TGCGCCAGCAGGGACAGCAGCACAGATACGCAGTATTTT.

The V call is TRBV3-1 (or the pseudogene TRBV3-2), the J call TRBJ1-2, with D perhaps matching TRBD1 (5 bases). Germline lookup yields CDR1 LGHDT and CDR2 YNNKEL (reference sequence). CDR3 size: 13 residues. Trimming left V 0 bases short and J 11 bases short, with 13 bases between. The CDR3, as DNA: TGTGCCAGCAGCCAAGAGGTCAGGGCAGGATACACCTTC. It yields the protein CASSQEVRAGYTF.

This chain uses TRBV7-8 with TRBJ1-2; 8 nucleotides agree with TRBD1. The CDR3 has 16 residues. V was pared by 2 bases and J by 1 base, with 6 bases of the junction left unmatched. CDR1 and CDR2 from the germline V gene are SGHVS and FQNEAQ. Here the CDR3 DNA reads TGTGCCAGCAGCTTAAATAGGGACAGGAATAACTATGGCTACACCTTC. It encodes CASSLNRDRNNYGYTF.